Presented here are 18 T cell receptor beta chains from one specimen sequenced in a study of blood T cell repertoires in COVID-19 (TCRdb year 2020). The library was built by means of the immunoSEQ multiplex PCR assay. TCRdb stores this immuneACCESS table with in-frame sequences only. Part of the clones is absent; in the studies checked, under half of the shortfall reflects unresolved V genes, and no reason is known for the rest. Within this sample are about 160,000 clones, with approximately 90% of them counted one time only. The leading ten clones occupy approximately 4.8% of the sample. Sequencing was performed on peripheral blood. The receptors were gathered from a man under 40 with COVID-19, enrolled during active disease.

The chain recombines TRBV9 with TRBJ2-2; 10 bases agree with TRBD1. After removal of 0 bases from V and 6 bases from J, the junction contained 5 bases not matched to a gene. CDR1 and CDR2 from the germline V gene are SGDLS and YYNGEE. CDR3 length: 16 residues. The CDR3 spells CASSVVPGQGSGELFF. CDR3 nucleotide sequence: TGTGCCAGCAGCGTAGTCCCGGGACAGGGGTCCGGGGAGCTGTTTTTT. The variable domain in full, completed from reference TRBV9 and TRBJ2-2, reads DSGVTQTPKHLITATGQRVTLRCSPRSGDLSVYWYQQSLDQGLQFLIQYYNGEERAKGNILERFSAQQFPDLHSELNLSSLELGDSALYFCASSVVPGQGSGELFFGEGSRLTVL.

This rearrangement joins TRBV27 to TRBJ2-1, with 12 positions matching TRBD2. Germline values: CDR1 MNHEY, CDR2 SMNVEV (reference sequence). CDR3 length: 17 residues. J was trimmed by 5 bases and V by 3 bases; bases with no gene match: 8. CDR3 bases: TGTGCCAGCAGTTTCCCAGGACTAGCGGGACTGAACAATGAGCAGTTCTTC. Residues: CASSFPGLAGLNNEQFF.

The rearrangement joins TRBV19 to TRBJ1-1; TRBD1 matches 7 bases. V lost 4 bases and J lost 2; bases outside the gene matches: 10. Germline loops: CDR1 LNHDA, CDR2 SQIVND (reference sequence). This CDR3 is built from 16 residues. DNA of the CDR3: TGTGCCAGTAGTACCCTTAACAGGGGTGGCAACACTGAAGCTTTCTTT. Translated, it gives CASSTLNRGGNTEAFF.

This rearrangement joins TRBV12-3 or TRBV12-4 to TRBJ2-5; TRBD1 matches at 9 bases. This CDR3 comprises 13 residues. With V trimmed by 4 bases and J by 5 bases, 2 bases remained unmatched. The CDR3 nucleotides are TGTGCCAGCAGTTACAGGGGGCTGGAGACCCAGTACTTC. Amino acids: CASSYRGLETQYF.

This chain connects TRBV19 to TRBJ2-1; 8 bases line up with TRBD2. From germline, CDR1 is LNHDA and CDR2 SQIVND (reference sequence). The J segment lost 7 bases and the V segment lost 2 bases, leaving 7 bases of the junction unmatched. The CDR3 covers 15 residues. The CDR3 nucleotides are TGTGCCAGTAGTATAACGGATAGCGGGATGAATGAGCAGTTCTTC. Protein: CASSITDSGMNEQFF.

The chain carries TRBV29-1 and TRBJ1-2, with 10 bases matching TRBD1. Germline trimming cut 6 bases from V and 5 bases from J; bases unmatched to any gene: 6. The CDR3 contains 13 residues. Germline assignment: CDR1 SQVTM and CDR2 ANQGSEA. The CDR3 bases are TGCAGCGTCAAGACAGGGGGCAGGTATGGCTACACCTTC. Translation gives CSVKTGGRYGYTF. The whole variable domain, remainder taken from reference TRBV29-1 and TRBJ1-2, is SAVISQKPSRDICQRGTSLTIQCQVDSQVTMMFWYRQQPGQSLTLIATANQGSEATYESGFVIDKFPISRPNLTFSTLTVSNMSPEDSSIYLCSVKTGGRYGYTFGSGTRLTVV.

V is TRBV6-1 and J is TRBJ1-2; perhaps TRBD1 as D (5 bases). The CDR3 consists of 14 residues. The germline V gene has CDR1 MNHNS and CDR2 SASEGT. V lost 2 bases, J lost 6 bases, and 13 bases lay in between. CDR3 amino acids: CASSELAGPDGYTF. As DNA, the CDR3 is TGTGCCAGCAGTGAATTGGCAGGGCCGGATGGCTACACCTTC.

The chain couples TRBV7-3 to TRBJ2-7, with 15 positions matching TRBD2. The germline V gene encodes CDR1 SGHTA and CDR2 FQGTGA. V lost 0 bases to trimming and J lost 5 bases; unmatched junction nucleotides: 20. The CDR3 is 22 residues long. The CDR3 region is CASSLTCYSQGLAGGPGNEQYF. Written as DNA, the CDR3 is TGTGCCAGCAGCTTAACGTGTTATTCCCAAGGACTAGCGGGAGGGCCTGGAAACGAGCAGTACTTC.

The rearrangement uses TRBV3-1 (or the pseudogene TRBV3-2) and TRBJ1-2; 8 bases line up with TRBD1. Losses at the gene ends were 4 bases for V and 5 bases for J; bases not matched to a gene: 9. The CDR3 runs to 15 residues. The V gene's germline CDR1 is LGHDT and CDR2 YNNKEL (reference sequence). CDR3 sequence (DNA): TGTGCCAGCAGCCTAGACAGGGGTAGAAGGTATGGCTACACCTTC. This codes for CASSLDRGRRYGYTF.

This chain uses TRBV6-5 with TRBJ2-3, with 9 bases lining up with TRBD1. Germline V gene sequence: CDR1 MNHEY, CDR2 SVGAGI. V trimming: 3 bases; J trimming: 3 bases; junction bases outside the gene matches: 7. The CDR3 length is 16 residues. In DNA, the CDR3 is TGTGCCAGCAGTTATCAGGGGGACAGGGAGACAGATACGCAGTATTTT. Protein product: CASSYQGDRETDTQYF.

Here the CDR3 DNA reads TGCGCCAGCAGCTTGGCCCAAGGGGCAGGCGAGCAGTACTTC. Protein product: CASSLAQGAGEQYF. The chain joins TRBV5-1 to TRBJ2-7, with D perhaps TRBD1 (5 bases). Germline values: CDR1 SGHRS, CDR2 YFSETQ. This CDR3 has 14 residues. Trimming pared 0 bases from V and 6 bases from J, leaving 13 bases between. Complete variable domain (other parts from reference TRBV5-1 and TRBJ2-7): KAGVTQTPRYLIKTRGQQVTLSCSPISGHRSVSWYQQTPGQGLQFLFEYFSETQRNKGNFPGRFSGRQFSNSRSEMNVSTLELGDSALYLCASSLAQGAGEQYFGPGTRLTVT.

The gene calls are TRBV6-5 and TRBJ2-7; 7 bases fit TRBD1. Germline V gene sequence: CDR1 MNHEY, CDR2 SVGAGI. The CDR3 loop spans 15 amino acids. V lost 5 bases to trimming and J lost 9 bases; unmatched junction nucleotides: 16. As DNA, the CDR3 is TGTGCCAGCAGTCAGACGATGGACAGGACTCGAGGGCAGTACTTC. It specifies CASSQTMDRTRGQYF.

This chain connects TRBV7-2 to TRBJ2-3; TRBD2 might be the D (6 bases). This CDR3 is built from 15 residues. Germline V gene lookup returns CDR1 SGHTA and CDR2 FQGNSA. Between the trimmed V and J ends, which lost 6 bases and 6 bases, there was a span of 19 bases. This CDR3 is CASSSRIAVRDTQYF. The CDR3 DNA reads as TGTGCCAGCAGTTCAAGGATAGCGGTCCGGGATACGCAGTATTTT.

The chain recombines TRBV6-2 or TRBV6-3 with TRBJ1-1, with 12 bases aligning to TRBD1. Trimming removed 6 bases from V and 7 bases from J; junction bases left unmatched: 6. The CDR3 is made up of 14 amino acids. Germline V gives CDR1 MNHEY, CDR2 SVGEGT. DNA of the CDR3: TGTGCCAGCAGCCAGGGACAGGGGGCACGTGAAGCTTTCTTT. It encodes CASSQGQGAREAFF.

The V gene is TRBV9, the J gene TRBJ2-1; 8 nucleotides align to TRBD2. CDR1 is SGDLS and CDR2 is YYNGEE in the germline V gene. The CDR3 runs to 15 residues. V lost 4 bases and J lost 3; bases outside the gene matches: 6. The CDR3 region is CASSILAGIYNEQFF. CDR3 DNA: TGTGCCAGCAGCATTCTAGCGGGCATCTACAATGAGCAGTTCTTC.

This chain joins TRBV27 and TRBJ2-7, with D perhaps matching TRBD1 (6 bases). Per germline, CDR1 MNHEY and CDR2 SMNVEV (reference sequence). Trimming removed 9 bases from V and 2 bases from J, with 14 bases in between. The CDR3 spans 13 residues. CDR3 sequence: CASSDRGPYEQYF. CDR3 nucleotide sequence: TGTGCCAGTTCGGACAGAGGGCCCTACGAGCAGTACTTC.

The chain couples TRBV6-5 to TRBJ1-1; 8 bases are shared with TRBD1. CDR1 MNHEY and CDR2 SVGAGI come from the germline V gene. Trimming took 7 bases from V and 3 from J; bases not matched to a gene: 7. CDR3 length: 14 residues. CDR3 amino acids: CASIMDRADTEAFF. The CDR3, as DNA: TGTGCCAGCATCATGGACAGGGCGGACACTGAAGCTTTCTTT.

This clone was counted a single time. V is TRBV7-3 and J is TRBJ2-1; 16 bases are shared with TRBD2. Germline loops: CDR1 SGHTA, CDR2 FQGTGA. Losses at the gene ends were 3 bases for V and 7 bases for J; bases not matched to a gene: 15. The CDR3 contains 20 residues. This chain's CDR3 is CASSFAGTSGRAKLGNEQFF. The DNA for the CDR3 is TGTGCCAGCAGCTTCGCCGGGACTAGCGGGAGGGCCAAGTTGGGAAATGAGCAGTTCTTC.